This record looks at one T cell receptor beta chain sequence and its context. Germline CDR1 reads SGHTA; CDR2 reads FQGNSA. This CDR3 comprises 15 residues. The V segment lost 6 bases and the J segment 9 bases; nucleotides outside the gene matches: 13. The data were taken from a study of blood T cell repertoires in COVID-19. The assay was immunoSEQ multiplex PCR, and TCRdb's table has in-frame clones only and misses some. This table holds fewer than 300,000 clones, 75% to 95% found once. The sequencing input was PBMCs or T cells enriched from blood (not recorded which). The gene calls are TRBV7-2 and TRBJ2-1; TRBD2 matches 8 bases. The sequence was collected from a woman younger than 45 who had recovered from COVID-19. This CDR3 is CASRLGGARQGEQFF. As DNA, the CDR3 is TGTGCCAGCAGGCTCGGGGGGGCTCGACAAGGTGAGCAGTTCTTC.